The present T cell receptor (beta chain) was sequenced within a study of blood T cells in healthy people across ages. A sample-barcoded 5' primer and a J-beta primer mix were used in a second PCR of about 7 to 11 cycles. TCRdb ran MiXCR on the 5' RACE reads and lists one entry per CDR3 protein. The sample has 850,000 or so distinct CDR3 sequences; around 30% are singletons. This clonotype was observed a few times. Its antigen remains unidentified. The study, taken as a whole, reports: Age showed a roughly linear inverse relationship with TCR beta diversity per million T cells.

Material for sequencing was blood. The clonotype was recovered from a woman aged 80 or older in good health.

CDR3 nucleotide sequence: TGTGCCAGCAGTAAAAGCCGGGACAGTCCGAATCAGCCCCAGCATTTT. This sequence encodes CASSKSRDSPNQPQHF. V is TRBV6-5 and J is TRBJ1-5, with 7 bases lining up with TRBD1. Trimming took 5 bases from V and 4 from J; bases not matched to a gene: 11. The CDR3 runs to 16 residues. Per the germline V gene, CDR1 is MNHEY and CDR2 is SVGAGI.